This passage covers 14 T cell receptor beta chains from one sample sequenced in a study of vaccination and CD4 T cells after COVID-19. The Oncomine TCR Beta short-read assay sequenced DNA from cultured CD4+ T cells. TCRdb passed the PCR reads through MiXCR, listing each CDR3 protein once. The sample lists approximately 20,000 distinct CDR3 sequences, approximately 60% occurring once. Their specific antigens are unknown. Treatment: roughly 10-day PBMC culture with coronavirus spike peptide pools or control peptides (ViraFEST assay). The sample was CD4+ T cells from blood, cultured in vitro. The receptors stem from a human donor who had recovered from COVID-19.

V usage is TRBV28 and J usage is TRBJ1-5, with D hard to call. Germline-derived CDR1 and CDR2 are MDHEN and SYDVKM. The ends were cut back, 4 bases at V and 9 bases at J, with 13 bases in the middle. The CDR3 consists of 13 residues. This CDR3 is CASSSPTLWPQHF. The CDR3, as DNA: TGTGCCAGCAGTTCACCGACTTTATGGCCCCAGCATTTT.

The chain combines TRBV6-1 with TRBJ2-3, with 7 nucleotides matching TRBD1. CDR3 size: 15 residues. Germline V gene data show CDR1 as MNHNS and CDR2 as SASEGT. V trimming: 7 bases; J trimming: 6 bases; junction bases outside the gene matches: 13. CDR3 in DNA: TGTGCCAGCACCTCCGGGACAGCCCAGTCGGATACGCAGTATTTT. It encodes CASTSGTAQSDTQYF.

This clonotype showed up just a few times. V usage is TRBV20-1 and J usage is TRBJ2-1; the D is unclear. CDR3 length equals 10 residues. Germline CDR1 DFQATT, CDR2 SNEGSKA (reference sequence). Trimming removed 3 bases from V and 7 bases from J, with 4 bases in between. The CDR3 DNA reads TGCAGTGCTAGTCTAAATGAGCAGTTCTTC. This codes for CSASLNEQFF.

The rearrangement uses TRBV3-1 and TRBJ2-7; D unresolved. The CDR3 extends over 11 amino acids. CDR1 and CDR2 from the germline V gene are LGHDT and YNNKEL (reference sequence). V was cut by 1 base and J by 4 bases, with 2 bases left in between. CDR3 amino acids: CASSQGYEQYF. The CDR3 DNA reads TGTGCCAGCAGCCAAGGGTACGAGCAGTACTTC.

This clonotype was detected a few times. Here the CDR3 reads CASWGFTDTQYF. CDR3 nucleotide sequence: TGTGCCAGCTGGGGGTTTACAGATACGCAGTATTTT. The V and J genes are TRBV27 and TRBJ2-3; D is perhaps TRBD1 or TRBD2 (5 bases each). CDR3 length: 12 amino acids. V lost 8 bases and J 3 bases, leaving 9 bases between the germline ends. Germline CDR1 and CDR2: MNHEY and SMNVEV (reference sequence).

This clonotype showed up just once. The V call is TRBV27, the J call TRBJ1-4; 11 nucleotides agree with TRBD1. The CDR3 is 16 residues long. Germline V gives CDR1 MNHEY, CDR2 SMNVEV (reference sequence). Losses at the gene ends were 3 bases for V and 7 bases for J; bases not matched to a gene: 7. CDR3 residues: CASSLYGQGALEKLFF. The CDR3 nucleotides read TGTGCCAGCAGTTTGTATGGACAGGGGGCTCTTGAAAAACTGTTTTTT.

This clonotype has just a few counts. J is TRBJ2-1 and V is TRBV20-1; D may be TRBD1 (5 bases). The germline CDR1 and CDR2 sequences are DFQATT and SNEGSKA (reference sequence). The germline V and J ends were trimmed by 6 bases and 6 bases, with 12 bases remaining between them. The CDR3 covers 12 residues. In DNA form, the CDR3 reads TGCAGTGCCAGGGTAGACGCCAATGAGCAGTTCTTC. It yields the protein CSARVDANEQFF.

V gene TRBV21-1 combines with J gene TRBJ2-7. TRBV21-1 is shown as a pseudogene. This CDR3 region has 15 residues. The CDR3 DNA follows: TGTGCCAGCAGCAAAGTTCGCGGGAGCTCCTACGAGCAGTACTTC. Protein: CASSKVRGSSYEQYF.

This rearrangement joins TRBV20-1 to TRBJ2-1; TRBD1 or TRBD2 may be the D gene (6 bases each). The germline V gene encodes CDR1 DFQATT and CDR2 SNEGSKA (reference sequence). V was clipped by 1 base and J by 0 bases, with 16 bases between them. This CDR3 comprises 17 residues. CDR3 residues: CSARVLGGAGSYNEQFF. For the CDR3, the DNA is TGCAGTGCTAGAGTCCTGGGGGGCGCCGGCTCCTACAATGAGCAGTTCTTC.

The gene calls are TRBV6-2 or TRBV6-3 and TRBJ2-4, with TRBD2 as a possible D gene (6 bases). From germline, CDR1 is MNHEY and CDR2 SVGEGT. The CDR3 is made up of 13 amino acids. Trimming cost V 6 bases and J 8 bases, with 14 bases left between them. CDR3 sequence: CASRPGVPYIQYF. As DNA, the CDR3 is TGTGCCAGCAGGCCGGGAGTCCCGTACATTCAGTACTTC.

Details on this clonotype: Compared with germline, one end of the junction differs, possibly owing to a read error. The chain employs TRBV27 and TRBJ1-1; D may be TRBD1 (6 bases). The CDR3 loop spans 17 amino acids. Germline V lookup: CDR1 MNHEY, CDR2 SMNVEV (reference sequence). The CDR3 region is CTSSLSTVGAAGTEAFF. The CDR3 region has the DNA TGCACCAGCAGTTTATCCACAGTGGGGGCCGCGGGGACTGAAGCTTTCTTT.

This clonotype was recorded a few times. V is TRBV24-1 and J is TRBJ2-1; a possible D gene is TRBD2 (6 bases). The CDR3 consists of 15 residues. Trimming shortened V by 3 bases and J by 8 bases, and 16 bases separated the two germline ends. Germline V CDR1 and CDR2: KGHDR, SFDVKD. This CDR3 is CATSDVGLSADEQFF. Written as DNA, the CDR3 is TGTGCCACCAGTGATGTGGGACTTTCAGCGGATGAGCAGTTCTTC.

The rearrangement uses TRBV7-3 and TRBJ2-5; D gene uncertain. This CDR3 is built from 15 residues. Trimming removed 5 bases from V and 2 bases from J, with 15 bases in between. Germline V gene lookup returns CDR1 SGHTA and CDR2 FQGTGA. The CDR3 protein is CASSAHEGSQETQYF. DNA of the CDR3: TGTGCCAGCAGCGCCCACGAAGGGTCACAAGAGACCCAGTACTTC.

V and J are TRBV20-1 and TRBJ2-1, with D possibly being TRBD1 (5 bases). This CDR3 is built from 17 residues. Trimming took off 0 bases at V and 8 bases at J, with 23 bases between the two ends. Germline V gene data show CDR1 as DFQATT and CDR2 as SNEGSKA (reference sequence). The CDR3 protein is CSAREGRAFFSSHEQFF. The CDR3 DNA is TGCAGTGCTAGAGAGGGCAGGGCCTTCTTCTCTTCCCATGAGCAGTTCTTC.